This TCR beta chain was identified during a study of T cell responses to AZD1222 COVID-19 vaccine. The study, taken as a whole, reports: Variant regions that are unmutated are reportedly the target of nearly half of spike-specific TCRs.

Sequenced by immunoSEQ multiplex PCR; TCRdb stores in-frame clones only, minus some. Here the sample spans 60,000 to 80,000 clones, around 90% being singletons. The CDR3 contains 13 residues. V gave up 1 base and J gave up 6 bases, with 10 bases separating them. The germline gives CDR1 GTSNPN, CDR2 SVGIG (reference sequence). In regard to this clone: The antigen remains undetermined.

This receptor was obtained from an adult in good health. This chain uses TRBV30 with TRBJ1-5, with D perhaps matching TRBD1 (5 bases). The specimen comprised peripheral blood, sampled on day 0 of AZD1222 vaccination. CDR3 sequence (DNA): TGTGCCTGGAGTGCCTACAGGTTTCAGCCCCAGCATTTT. Translated: CAWSAYRFQPQHF.